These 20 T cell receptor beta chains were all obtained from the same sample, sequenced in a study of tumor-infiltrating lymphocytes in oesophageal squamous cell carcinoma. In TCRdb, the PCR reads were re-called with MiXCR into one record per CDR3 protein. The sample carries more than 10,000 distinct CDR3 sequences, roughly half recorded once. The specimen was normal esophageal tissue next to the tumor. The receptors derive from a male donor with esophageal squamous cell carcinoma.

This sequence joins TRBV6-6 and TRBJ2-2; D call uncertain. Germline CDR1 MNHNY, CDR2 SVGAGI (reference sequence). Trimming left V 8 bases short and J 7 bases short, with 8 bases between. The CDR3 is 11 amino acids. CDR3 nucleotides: TGTGCCAGCCGATCCTACGGGGAGCTGTTTTTT. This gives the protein CASRSYGELFF.

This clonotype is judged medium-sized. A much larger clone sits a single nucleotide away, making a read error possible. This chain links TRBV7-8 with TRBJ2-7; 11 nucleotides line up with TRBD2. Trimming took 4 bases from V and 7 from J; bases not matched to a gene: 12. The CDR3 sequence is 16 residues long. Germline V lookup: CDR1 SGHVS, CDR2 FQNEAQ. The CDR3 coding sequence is TGTGCCAGCAGCTCCTCGACTAGCGGGAATGGGAGGGAGCAGTACTTC. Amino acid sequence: CASSSSTSGNGREQYF. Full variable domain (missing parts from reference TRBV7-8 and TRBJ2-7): GAGVSQSPRYKVAKRGQDVALRCDPISGHVSLFWYQQALGQGPEFLTYFQNEAQLDKSGLPSDRFFAERPEGSVSTLKIQRTQQEDSAVYLCASSSSTSGNGREQYFGPGTRLTVT.

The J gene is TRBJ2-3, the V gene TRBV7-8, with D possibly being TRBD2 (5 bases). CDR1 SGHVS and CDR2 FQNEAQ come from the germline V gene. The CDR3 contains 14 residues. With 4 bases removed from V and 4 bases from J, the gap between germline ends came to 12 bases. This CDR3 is CASSSPSLADTQYF. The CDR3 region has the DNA TGTGCCAGCAGCTCACCTAGCTTGGCAGATACGCAGTATTTT.

CDR3 sequence (DNA): TGTGCCAGCAGCGCCCCGGGAGATACGCAGTATTTT. Its protein product is CASSAPGDTQYF. This rearrangement joins TRBV11-2 to TRBJ2-3; D remains ambiguous. V lost 5 bases, J lost 5 bases, and 8 bases lay in between. Germline V CDR1 and CDR2: SGHAT, FQNNGV. The length of the CDR3 is 12 residues.

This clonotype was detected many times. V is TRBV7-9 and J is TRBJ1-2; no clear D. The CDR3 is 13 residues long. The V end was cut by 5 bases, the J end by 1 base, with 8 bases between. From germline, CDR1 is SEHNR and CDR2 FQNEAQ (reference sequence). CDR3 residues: CASSQDFNYGYTF. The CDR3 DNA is TGTGCCAGCAGCCAGGACTTTAACTATGGCTACACCTTC.

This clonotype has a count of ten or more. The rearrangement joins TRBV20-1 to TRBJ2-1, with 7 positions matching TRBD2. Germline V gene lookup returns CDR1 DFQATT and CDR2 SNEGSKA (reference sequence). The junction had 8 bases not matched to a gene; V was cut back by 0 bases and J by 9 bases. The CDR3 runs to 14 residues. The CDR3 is CSAREVGGPSEQFF. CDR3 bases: TGCAGTGCTAGAGAAGTGGGAGGGCCGAGTGAGCAGTTCTTC.

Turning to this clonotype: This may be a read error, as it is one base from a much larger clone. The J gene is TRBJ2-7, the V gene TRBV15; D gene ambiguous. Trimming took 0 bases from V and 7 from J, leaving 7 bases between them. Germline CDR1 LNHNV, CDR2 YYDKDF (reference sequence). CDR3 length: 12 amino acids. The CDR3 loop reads CATSRDYNEQYF. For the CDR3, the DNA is TGTGCCACCAGCAGAGATTACAATGAGCAGTACTTC.

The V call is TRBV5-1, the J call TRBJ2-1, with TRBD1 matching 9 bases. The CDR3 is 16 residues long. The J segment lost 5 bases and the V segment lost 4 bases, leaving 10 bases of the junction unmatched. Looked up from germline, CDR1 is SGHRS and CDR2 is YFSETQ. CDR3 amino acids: CASSTQDRGRNNEQFF. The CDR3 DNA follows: TGCGCCAGCAGCACCCAGGACAGGGGACGTAACAATGAGCAGTTCTTC.

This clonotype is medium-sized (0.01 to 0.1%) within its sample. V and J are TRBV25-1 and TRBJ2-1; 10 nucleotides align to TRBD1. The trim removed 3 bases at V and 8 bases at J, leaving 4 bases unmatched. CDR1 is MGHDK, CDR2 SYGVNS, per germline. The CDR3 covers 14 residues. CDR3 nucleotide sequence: TGTGCCAGCAGTGACTATGGGACAGGGGATGAGCAGTTCTTC. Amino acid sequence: CASSDYGTGDEQFF.

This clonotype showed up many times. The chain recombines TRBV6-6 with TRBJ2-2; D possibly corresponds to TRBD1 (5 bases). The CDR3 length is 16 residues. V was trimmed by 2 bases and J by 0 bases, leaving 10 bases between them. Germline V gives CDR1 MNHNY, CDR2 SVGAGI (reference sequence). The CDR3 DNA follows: TGTGCCAGCAGTTACGCAGGGTTCGCGAACACCGGGGAGCTGTTTTTT. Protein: CASSYAGFANTGELFF.

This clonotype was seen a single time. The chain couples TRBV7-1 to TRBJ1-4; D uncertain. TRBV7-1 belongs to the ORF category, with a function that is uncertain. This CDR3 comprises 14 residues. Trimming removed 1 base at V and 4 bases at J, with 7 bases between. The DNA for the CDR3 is TGTGCCAGCAGCTCAGACAGAAATAATGAAAAACTGTTTTTT. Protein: CASSSDRNNEKLFF.

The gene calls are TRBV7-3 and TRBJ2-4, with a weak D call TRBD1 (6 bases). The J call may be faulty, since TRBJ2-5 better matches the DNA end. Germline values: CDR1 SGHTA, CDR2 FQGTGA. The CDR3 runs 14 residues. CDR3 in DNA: TGTGCCAGCAGCTTGATGGGGGCCGAAGGGACCCAGTACTTC. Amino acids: CASSLMGAEGTQYF.

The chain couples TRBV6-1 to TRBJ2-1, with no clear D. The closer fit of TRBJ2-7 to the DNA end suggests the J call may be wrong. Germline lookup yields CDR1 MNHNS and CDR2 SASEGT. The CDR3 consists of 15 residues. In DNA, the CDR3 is TGTGCCACTCACCGTAGGGCTTCTTCCTCCTACGAGCAGTACTTC. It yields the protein CATHRRASSSYEQYF.

The CDR3 spells CASSSAGGPYEQFF. The CDR3 nucleotides read TGTGCCAGCAGCTCAGCGGGGGGCCCGTATGAGCAGTTCTTC. The chain is built from TRBV7-2 and TRBJ2-1; 9 bases are shared with TRBD2. Germline assignment: CDR1 SGHTA and CDR2 FQGNSA. The CDR3 contains 14 residues. The trim removed 4 bases at V and 8 bases at J, leaving 6 bases unmatched.

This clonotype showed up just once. CDR3 in DNA: TGTGCCAGCAGTTCCGGGACTAGCGGAGACAATGAGCAGTACTTC. Its protein product is CASSSGTSGDNEQYF. The chain combines TRBV12-3 or TRBV12-4 with TRBJ2-1, with 11 bases aligning to TRBD2. The J call may be wrong; the DNA end is better matched by TRBJ2-7. The CDR3 contains 15 residues.

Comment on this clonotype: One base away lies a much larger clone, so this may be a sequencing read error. The CDR3 spells CAISEVRGVFEQYF. The CDR3 DNA sequence: TGTGCCATCAGTGAAGTTAGGGGGGTATTTGAGCAGTACTTC. The chain joins TRBV10-3 to TRBJ2-5, with D perhaps given as TRBD1 or TRBD2 (6 bases each). The V end was cut by 3 bases, the J end by 11 bases, with 19 bases between. This CDR3 is built from 14 residues. The V gene's germline CDR1 is ENHRY and CDR2 SYGVKD.

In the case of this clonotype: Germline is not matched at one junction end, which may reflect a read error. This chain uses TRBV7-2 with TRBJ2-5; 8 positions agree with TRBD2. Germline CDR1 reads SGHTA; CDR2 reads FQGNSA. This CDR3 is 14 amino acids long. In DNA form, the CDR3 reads TGTGCCAGCAGCTTTAGCGGGGATTTCCCCGGGGGATATTTT. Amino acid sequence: CASSFSGDFPGGYF.

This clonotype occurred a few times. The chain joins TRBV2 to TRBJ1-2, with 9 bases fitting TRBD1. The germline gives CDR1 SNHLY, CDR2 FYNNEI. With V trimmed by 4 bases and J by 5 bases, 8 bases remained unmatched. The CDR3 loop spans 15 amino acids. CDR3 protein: CASSVSPGQGYGYTF. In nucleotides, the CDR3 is TGTGCCAGCAGTGTTAGCCCGGGACAGGGATATGGCTACACCTTC.

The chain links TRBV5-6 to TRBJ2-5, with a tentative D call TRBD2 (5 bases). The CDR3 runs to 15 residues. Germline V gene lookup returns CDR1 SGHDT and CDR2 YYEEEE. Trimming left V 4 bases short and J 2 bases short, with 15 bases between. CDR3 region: CASSPSGVRQETQYF. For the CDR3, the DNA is TGTGCCAGCAGCCCGTCCGGGGTGAGGCAAGAGACCCAGTACTTC.

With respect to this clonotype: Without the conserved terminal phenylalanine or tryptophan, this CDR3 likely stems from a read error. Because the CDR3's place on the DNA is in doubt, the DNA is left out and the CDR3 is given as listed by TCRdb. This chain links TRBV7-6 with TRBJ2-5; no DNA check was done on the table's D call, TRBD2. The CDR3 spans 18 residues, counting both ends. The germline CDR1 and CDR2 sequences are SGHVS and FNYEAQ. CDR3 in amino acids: CASSSGSGQGPYEQYFGS.